Below, 15 T cell receptor beta chains from the same sample are listed, as sequenced in a study of CD8 T cells in ankylosing spondylitis. TCRdb re-called the 5' RACE reads with MiXCR, one entry per CDR3 protein. The sample consists of about 220,000 distinct CDR3 sequences, approximately 20% of them appearing once. The study's findings and limits: About 8 highly homologous variants made up a TCR beta motif, and this motif appeared characteristic of ankylosing spondylitis blood.

The antigens for these receptors are not known. The sequenced sample consisted of blood, either unsorted or a sorted T cell fraction (not recorded which). Receptor source: a male donor with ankylosing spondylitis.

This clonotype was found a few times. The J gene is TRBJ1-1, the V gene TRBV12-3 or TRBV12-4; D is ambiguous. Trimming took off 7 bases at V and 5 bases at J, with 11 bases between the two ends. The CDR3 runs 12 residues. The DNA for the CDR3 is TGTGCCAGCATTCTATCGGGTACTGAAGCTTTCTTT. Encoded protein: CASILSGTEAFF.

This clonotype appeared a few times. The V gene is TRBV5-1, the J gene TRBJ2-1, with a weak D call TRBD2 (6 bases). CDR1 and CDR2 from the germline V gene are SGHRS and YFSETQ. Deletions cut 0 bases from V and 1 base from J, with 14 bases between. The CDR3 covers 17 residues. In nucleotides, the CDR3 is TGCGCCAGCAGCTTGGATAAGGCGGGACTTTCCTACAATGAGCAGTTCTTC. Its translation: CASSLDKAGLSYNEQFF.

There are many counts of this clonotype. The rearrangement links TRBV10-3 to TRBJ2-7; D unresolved. Trimming took 6 bases from V and 5 from J, leaving 11 bases between them. The length of the CDR3 is 12 residues. CDR1 and CDR2 from the germline V gene are ENHRY and SYGVKD. For the CDR3, the DNA is TGTGCCATCAGCTTGCCAAACGACGAGCAGTACTTC. Translated, it gives CAISLPNDEQYF.

This clonotype was counted many times. The V gene is TRBV5-1, the J gene TRBJ2-1, with no clear D. The CDR3 has 16 residues. From germline, CDR1 is SGHRS and CDR2 YFSETQ. The V and J ends lost 6 bases and 8 bases respectively, with 24 bases between them. The CDR3 DNA is TGCGCCAGCACCCTCTCCGGCCCCACCGGGTTGGATGAGCAGTTCTTC. Translated, it gives CASTLSGPTGLDEQFF.

This clonotype was found many times. The V gene is TRBV12-3 or TRBV12-4, the J gene TRBJ2-1; D uncertain. CDR3 length: 14 amino acids. The V end was cut by 1 base, the J end by 5 bases, with 9 bases between. CDR3 loop: CASSLGQFHNEQFF. The CDR3 DNA reads as TGTGCCAGCAGTTTAGGGCAGTTTCACAATGAGCAGTTCTTC.

This clonotype was found a few times. The genes are TRBV23-1 and TRBJ1-6; 8 bases are a match to TRBD1. TRBV23-1 counts as an open reading frame of uncertain function. The ends lost 6 bases at V and 7 bases at J; junction bases unmatched: 11. This CDR3 has 16 amino acids. The CDR3 sequence: CASSPWTGTGNSPLHF. DNA for the CDR3: TGCGCCAGCAGCCCTTGGACAGGGACGGGGAATTCACCCCTCCACTTT.

The V and J genes are TRBV27 and TRBJ2-1; 8 positions match TRBD2. The germline V gene encodes CDR1 MNHEY and CDR2 SMNVEV (reference sequence). This CDR3 spans 15 amino acids. Losses at the gene ends were 7 bases for V and 0 bases for J; bases not matched to a gene: 5. This CDR3 is CASNSGTSSYNEQFF. CDR3 nucleotide sequence: TGTGCCAGCAATTCCGGGACTAGCTCCTACAATGAGCAGTTCTTC.

This clonotype came up a few times. The rearrangement uses TRBV12-3 or TRBV12-4 and TRBJ2-1; D is uncertain. The CDR3 is made up of 12 amino acids. Trimming left V 3 bases short and J 6 bases short, with 6 bases between. CDR3 DNA: TGTGCCAGCAGTTTGACTTTCAATGAGCAGTTCTTC. It yields the protein CASSLTFNEQFF.

This chain links TRBV4-1 with TRBJ2-7; D is unclear. Germline-derived CDR1 and CDR2 are MGHRA and YSYEKL. V shed 0 bases and J shed 3 bases, with 12 bases lying between them. CDR3 length: 15 amino acids. This chain's CDR3 is CASSQDQSHNYEQYF. The CDR3 bases are TGCGCCAGCAGCCAAGACCAGTCCCACAACTACGAGCAGTACTTC.

A few counts support this clonotype. The gene calls are TRBV20-1 and TRBJ1-1, with D possibly matching TRBD1 (6 bases). Trimming removed 6 bases at V and 7 bases at J, with 9 bases between. The germline gives CDR1 DFQATT, CDR2 SNEGSKA (reference sequence). The CDR3 totals 10 residues. Here the CDR3 reads CSARTDEAFF. The CDR3 DNA reads as TGCAGTGCCCGGACAGATGAAGCTTTCTTT.

This rearrangement joins TRBV7-2 to TRBJ1-2, with a tentative D call TRBD1 (6 bases). V lost 3 bases, J lost 4 bases, and 9 bases lay in between. From germline, CDR1 is SGHTA and CDR2 FQGNSA. This CDR3 is built from 13 residues. CDR3 DNA: TGTGCCAGCAGCTTTACAGGGTCCTATGGCTACACCTTC. This sequence encodes CASSFTGSYGYTF.

There are a few counts of this clonotype. The gene calls are TRBV30 and TRBJ2-1; D is ambiguous. CDR3 length: 12 residues. Germline assignment: CDR1 GTSNPN and CDR2 SVGIG (reference sequence). Trimming stripped 5 bases from V and 9 bases from J, with 14 bases between. The CDR3 loop is CAWHLPMGEQFF. Written as DNA, the CDR3 is TGTGCCTGGCACCTCCCGATGGGTGAGCAGTTCTTC.

This clonotype was observed once. The chain is built from TRBV19 and TRBJ2-1; D might be TRBD2 (6 bases). CDR3 length equals 15 residues. In germline, CDR1 is LNHDA, CDR2 SQIVND (reference sequence). Trimming stripped 2 bases from V and 4 bases from J, with 12 bases between. This CDR3 reads CASSILATAYNEQFF. The CDR3 nucleotides are TGTGCCAGTAGTATACTAGCGACGGCTTACAATGAGCAGTTCTTC.

This clonotype was counted between two and nine times. The V gene is TRBV4-1, the J gene TRBJ2-7, with 12 bases that match TRBD2. CDR1 is MGHRA, CDR2 YSYEKL, per germline. This CDR3 contains 15 residues. The V segment lost 4 bases and the J segment 3 bases; nucleotides outside the gene matches: 4. This CDR3 reads CASSRLAGDRYEQYF. CDR3 coding DNA: TGCGCCAGCAGCCGACTAGCGGGAGACCGCTACGAGCAGTACTTC.

The CDR3 nucleotides read TGTGCCACCAGTGAGAAGGGCAGTCCGAGGCCGTCCTACGAGCAGTACTTC. Its translation: CATSEKGSPRPSYEQYF. V and J are TRBV24-1 and TRBJ2-7; D not certain. Trimming removed 4 bases at V and 1 base at J, with 19 bases between. Germline V CDR1 and CDR2: KGHDR, SFDVKD. This CDR3 is built from 17 residues.